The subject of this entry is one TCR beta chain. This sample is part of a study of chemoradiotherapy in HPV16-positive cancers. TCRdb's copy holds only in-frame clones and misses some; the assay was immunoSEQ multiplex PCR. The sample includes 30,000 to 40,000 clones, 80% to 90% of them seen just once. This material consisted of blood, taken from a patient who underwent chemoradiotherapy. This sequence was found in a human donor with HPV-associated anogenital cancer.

The CDR3 loop reads CASSMGSGYQMYGYTF. DNA of the CDR3: TGTGCCAGTAGTATGGGGTCAGGGTACCAAATGTATGGCTACACCTTC. V gene TRBV19 combines with J gene TRBJ1-2; D possibly corresponds to TRBD1 (5 bases). The CDR3 is 16 residues long. V dropped 3 bases and J dropped 5 bases, with 19 bases sitting between them. Germline CDR1 is LNHDA and CDR2 is SQIVND (reference sequence).